This TCR beta chain was retrieved from a study of CD8 T cells in ankylosing spondylitis. Whole-study findings and limits: Clones linked to the disease showed a CD8+ phenotype. They occurred at relatively low frequencies in peripheral blood. Among TCR beta sequences, a motif of several highly homologous variants appeared characteristic of ankylosing spondylitis blood.

From germline, CDR1 is DFQATT and CDR2 SNEGSKA (reference sequence). The CDR3 loop spans 14 amino acids. The V gene end was trimmed by 3 bases and the J gene end by 2 bases; junction bases not matched to a gene: 3. This clonotype was found a few times. Its antigen is unidentified. In making TCR beta libraries, quantitative 5'-RACE with molecular barcodes was used. One entry per CDR3 protein results from TCRdb running MiXCR on the 5' RACE reads. The sample carries roughly 470,000 distinct CDR3 sequences, 25% to 30% recorded once. J is TRBJ2-3 and V is TRBV20-1, with 9 positions matching TRBD2. The TCR comes from a male donor with ankylosing spondylitis. Input material: blood, either unsorted or a sorted T cell fraction (not recorded which). The CDR3, as DNA: TGCAGTGCTAGGGCTAGCGGGAACACAGATACGCAGTATTTT. Protein sequence: CSARASGNTDTQYF.